This TCR beta chain derives from a study of blood T cell repertoires in COVID-19 (TCRdb year 2020). For context, the study as a whole: The collaborator samples originated in the United States, Italy and Spain and spanned the acute and convalescent phases of COVID-19. The prospective study material was composed of cDNA or gDNA derived from T cells, B-cell-depleted T cells, or PBMCs. Subjects who had been exposed to COVID-19, were actively infected with it, or had recovered from it provided the deeply sampled blood TCRbeta repertoires that made up the dataset. The repertoires were released in a freely available public database meant as a resource for research on the immune response to SARS-CoV-2. The samples were drawn from the first 160 participants of the ongoing ImmuneRACE study and from some 1,300 subjects provided by 6 global collaborators. The sample metadata nearly always contained a de-identified subject ID, COVID-19 status, age in years and sex. Where available, HLA class I and class II types were taken from metadata supplied by the sample provider and were not determined by assay-based typing. General conclusions and limits of the study: Clinical and demographic metadata were provided uncurated, with the amount varying by source and participant.

TCRbeta CDR3 regions were amplified from genomic DNA by means of the immunoSEQ Assay, a bias-controlled multiplex PCR. Per the original workflow: Within the assay, amplification of reference gene primers was used to estimate how many nucleated cells each sample contained. Sequence reads were collapsed and filtered to measure the absolute abundance of every unique TCRbeta CDR3 rearrangement. For each sample, productive Simpson clonality was calculated as the square root of Simpson's diversity index over productive rearrangements. In TCRdb, the immuneACCESS table is reduced to in-frame sequences with V and J assigned. These tables do not hold every clone; where another copy was compared, an unresolved V gene accounts for under half, and the others remain unexplained. The V and J calls and clone size were taken over from that table, and D and trimming were inferred from the DNA. The table for this sample lists around 150,000 clones; 65% to 85% of them were counted only once. Over 11% of the sample comes from the top ten.

As concerns this clone: The clone's antigen remains unknown. Base qualities were left out, and no much larger clone turns up one base away.

Trimming takes 2 bases off V and 2 bases off J; junction bases not matched to a gene: 12. Taken from the germline V gene, the CDR1 and CDR2 loops are MGHRA and YSYEKL. Spanning cysteine to phenylalanine, the CDR3 consists of 18 amino acids. Only CDR3 DNA is held: 54 bases, read in frame from base 1. Collaborating institutions collected whole blood in K2EDTA tubes following their own protocols. For TCRbeta analysis, collaborators shipped samples in one of three forms: frozen whole blood, isolated PBMCs, or DNA extracted from either of those sample types. Sequencing was performed on peripheral blood. The chain employs TRBV4-1 and TRBJ1-1; 9 central nucleotides agree with TRBD1. The source of this sequence is a woman of 80 years or more with acute or convalescent COVID-19. Here the CDR3 is given as CASSQRTLPGQGNTEAFF. The base sequence is TGCGCCAGCAGCCAACGAACCTTACCGGGACAGGGTAACACTGAAGCTTTCTTT.